This T cell receptor beta chain appears in the sequencing data of a study of human T cells and chemical hapten exposure. This clonotype was observed a few times. Each CDR3 protein is one row after TCRdb ran MiXCR on the RACE reads. This repertoire shows 120,000 or so distinct CDR3 sequences, 10% to 12% found once; its top ten account for 2% to 2.5%. Time point indicated: patch test 3, about 24 weeks after DPC sensitization. Treatment reported: therapeutic diphenylcyclopropenone sensitization with weekly scalp DPC. This receptor was identified in a woman aged 50 to 60 with alopecia areata. Some clones in this sample may be carry-over from other donors' samples. Sequenced material: whole blood, taken in connection with sensitization to the hapten diphenylcyclopropenone (DPC).

The CDR3: CASSFYRRVEEAFF. Here the CDR3 DNA reads TGTGCCAGCAGCTTCTATAGGCGCGTGGAAGAAGCTTTCTTT. This chain links TRBV7-2 with TRBJ1-1, with unresolved D. Trimming removed 3 bases at V and 8 bases at J, with 16 bases between. CDR1 is SGHTA, CDR2 FQGNSA, per germline. The CDR3 totals 14 residues.